This T cell receptor beta chain was documented in a study of Graves' ophthalmopathy and Graves' hyperthyroidism. Broader study findings: The authors also found most expanded thyroid clonotypes above 0.001 frequency in blood. In separating ophthalmopathy from stable hyperthyroidism, a 13-signature model achieved 85% to 90% sensitivity and about 80% specificity. Sensitivity reached roughly 70% and specificity 72% to 80% when the model predicted ophthalmopathy progression.

This CDR3 contains 13 residues. V was clipped by 1 base and J by 7 bases, with 10 bases between them. Germline lookup yields CDR1 SGHTA and CDR2 FQGTGA. Amplification from RNA transcripts yielded the TCR beta CDR3 regions. Investigators did first-round RT-PCR with HTBI primers, then second-round multiplex PCR. Each CDR3 protein gets one entry after TCRdb re-called the multiplex PCR reads with MiXCR. In the table there are around 1,000,000 distinct CDR3 sequences, 36% of which are singletons. Included hyperthyroidism patients were aged 18 to 65 and newly diagnosed (under 2 months' duration). This clonotype was seen many times. The antigen is undetermined.

Material: peripheral blood or thyroid tissue (not recorded which). This chain connects TRBV7-3 to TRBJ1-2; D unresolved. This sequence was found in an adult man with Graves' hyperthyroidism. The CDR3 protein is CASSLRSEIGYTF. CDR3 coding DNA: TGTGCCAGCAGCTTAAGATCCGAGATTGGCTACACCTTC.